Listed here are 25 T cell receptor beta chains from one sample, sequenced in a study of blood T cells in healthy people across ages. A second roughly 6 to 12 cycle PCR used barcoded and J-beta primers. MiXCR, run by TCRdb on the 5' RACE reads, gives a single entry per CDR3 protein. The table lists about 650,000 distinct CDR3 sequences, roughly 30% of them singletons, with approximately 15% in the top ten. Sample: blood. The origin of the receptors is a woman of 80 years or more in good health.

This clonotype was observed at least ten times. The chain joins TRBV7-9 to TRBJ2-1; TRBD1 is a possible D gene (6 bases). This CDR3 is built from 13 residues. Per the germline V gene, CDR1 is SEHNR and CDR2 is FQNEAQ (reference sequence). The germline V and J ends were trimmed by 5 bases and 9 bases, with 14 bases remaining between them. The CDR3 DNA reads TGTGCCAGCAGCACCCGAGCCAGGGGTGAGCAGTTCTTC. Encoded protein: CASSTRARGEQFF.

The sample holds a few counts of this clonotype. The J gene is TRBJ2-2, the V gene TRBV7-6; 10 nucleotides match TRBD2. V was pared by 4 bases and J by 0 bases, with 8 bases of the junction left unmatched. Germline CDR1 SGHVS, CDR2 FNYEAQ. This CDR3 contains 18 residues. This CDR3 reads CASSSRSGGAANTGELFF. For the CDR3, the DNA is TGTGCCAGCAGCTCCCGGAGCGGGGGGGCCGCGAACACCGGGGAGCTGTTTTTT.

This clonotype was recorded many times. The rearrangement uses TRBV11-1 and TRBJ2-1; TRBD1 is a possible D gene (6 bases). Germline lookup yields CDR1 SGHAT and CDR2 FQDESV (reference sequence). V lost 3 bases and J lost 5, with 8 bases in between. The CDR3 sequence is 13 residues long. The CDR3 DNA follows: TGTGCCAGCAGCTTCAACAGGGACAATGAGCAGTTCTTC. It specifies CASSFNRDNEQFF.

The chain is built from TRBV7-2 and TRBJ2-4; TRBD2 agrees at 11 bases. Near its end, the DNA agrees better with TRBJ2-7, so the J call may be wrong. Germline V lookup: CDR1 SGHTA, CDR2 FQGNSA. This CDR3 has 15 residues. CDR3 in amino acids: CASSRWTSGQYEQYF. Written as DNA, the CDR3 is TGTGCCAGCAGCAGATGGACTAGCGGGCAATACGAGCAGTACTTC.

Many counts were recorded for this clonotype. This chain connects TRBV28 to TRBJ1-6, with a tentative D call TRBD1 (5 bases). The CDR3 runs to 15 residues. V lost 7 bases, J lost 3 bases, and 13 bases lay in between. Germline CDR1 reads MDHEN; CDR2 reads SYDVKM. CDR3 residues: CASIRDPNYNSPLHF. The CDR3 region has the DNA TGTGCCAGCATTCGGGACCCCAACTATAATTCACCCCTCCACTTT. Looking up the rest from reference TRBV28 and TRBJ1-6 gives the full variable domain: DVKVTQSSRYLVKRTGEKVFLECVQDMDHENMFWYRQDPGLGLRLIYFSYDVKMKEKGDIPEGYSVSREKKERFSLILESASTNQTSMYLCASIRDPNYNSPLHFGNGTRLTVT.

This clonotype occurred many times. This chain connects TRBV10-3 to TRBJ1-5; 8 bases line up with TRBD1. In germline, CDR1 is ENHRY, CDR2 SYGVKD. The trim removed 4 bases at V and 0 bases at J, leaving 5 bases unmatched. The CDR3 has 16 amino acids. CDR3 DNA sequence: TGTGCCATCAGTGGATCGGGGACAGGTAGCAATCAGCCCCAGCATTTT. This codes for CAISGSGTGSNQPQHF.

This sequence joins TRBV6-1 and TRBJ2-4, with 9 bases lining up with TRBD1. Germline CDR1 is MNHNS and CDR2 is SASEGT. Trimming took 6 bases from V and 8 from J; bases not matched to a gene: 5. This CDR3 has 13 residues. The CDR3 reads CASRGTGMDIQYF. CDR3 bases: TGTGCCAGCAGGGGGACAGGGATGGACATTCAGTACTTC.

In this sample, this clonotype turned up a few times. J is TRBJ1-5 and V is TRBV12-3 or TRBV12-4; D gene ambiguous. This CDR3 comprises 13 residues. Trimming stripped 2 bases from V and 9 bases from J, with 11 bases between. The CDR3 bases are TGTGCCAGCAGTTTACGGCCCCAAGGGCCCCAGCATTTT. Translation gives CASSLRPQGPQHF.

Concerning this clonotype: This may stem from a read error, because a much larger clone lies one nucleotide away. CDR3 amino acids: CVSSPNLLDPRGTEAFF. The CDR3 nucleotides are TGTGTCAGCAGCCCAAACCTGTTAGACCCAAGGGGCACTGAAGCTTTCTTT. The chain is built from TRBV7-3 and TRBJ1-1; maybe TRBD1 (5 bases). The CDR3 loop spans 17 amino acids. CDR1 and CDR2 (germline): SGHTA, FQGTGA.

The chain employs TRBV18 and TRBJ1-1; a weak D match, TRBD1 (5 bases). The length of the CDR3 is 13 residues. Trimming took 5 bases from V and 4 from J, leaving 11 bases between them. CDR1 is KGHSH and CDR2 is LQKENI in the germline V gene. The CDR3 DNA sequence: TGTGCCAGCTCAGACTCCAGGGCCACTGAAGCTTTCTTT. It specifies CASSDSRATEAFF.

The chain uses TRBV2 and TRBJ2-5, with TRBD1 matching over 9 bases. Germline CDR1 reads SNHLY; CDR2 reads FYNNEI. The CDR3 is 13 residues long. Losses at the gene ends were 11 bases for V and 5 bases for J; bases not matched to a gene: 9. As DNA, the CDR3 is TGTGCCGCTACTATTGACAGGGGGGAGACCCAGTACTTC. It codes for CAATIDRGETQYF.

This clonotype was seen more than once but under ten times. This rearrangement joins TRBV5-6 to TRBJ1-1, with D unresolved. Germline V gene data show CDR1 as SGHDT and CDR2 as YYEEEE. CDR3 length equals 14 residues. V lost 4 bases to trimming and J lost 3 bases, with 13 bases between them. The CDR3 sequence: CASSDDRGDTEAFF. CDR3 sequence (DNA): TGTGCCAGCAGCGACGATCGCGGGGACACTGAAGCTTTCTTT.

The CDR3 sequence: CASSVGSGGWNEQYF. CDR3 nucleotide sequence: TGTGCCAGCAGCGTAGGTAGCGGGGGCTGGAATGAGCAGTACTTC. The chain links TRBV9 to TRBJ2-7; 9 bases are shared with TRBD2. Germline CDR1 is SGDLS and CDR2 is YYNGEE. The CDR3 has 15 residues. V dropped 0 bases and J dropped 7; count of bases not matched to a gene: 8.

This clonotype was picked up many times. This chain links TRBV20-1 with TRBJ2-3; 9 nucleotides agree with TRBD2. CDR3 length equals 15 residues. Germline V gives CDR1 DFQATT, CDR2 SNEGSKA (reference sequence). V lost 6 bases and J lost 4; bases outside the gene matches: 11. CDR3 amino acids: CSASGSGGPPDTQYF. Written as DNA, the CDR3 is TGCAGTGCCAGCGGTAGCGGGGGCCCCCCAGATACGCAGTATTTT.

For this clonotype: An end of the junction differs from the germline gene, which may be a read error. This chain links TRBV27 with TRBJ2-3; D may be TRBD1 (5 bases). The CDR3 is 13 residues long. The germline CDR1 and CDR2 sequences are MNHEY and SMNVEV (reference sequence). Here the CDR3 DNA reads TGTGCCAGCAGTCCCTGGGGCACAGAGACGCAGTATTTT. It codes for CASSPWGTETQYF.

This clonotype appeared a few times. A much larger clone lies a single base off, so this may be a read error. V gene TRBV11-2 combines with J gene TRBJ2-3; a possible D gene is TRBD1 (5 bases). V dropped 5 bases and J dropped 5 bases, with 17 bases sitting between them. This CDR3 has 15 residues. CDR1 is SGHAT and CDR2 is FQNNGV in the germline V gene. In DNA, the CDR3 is TGTGCCAGCAGCCCCTTTGGTAGGGGCGGAGATACGCAGTATTTT. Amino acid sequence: CASSPFGRGGDTQYF.

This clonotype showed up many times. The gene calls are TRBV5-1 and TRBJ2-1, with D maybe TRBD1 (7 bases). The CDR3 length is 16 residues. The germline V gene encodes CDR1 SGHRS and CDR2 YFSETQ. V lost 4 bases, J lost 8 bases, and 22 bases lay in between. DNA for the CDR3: TGCGCCAGCAGCCTGGAGGGGGCGCCCCCAAGGGATGAGCAGTTCTTC. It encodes CASSLEGAPPRDEQFF.

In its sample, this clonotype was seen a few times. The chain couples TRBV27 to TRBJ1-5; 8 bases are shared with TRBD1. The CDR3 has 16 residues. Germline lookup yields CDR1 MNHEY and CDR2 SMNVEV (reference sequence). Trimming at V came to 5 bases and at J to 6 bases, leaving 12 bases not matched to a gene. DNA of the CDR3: TGTGCCAGCAGTAAGTTAGACAGGGGAGAGGGTCAGCCCCAGCATTTT. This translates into CASSKLDRGEGQPQHF.

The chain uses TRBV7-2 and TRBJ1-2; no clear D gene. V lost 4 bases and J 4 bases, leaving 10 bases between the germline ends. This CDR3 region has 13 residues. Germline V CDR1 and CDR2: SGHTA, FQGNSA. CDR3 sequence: CASSSDSFYGYTF. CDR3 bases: TGTGCCAGCAGCTCCGATTCCTTCTATGGCTACACCTTC.

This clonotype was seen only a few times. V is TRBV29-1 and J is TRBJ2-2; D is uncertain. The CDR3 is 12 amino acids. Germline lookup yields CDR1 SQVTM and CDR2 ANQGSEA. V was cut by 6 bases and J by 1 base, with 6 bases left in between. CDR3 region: CSVIMNTGELFF. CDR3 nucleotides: TGCAGCGTAATTATGAACACCGGGGAGCTGTTTTTT.

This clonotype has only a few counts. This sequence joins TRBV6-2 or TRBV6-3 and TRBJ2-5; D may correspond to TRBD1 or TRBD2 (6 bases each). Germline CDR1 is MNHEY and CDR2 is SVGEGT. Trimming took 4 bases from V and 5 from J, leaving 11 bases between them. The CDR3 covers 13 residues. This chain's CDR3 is CASSSTGRETQYF. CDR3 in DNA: TGTGCCAGCAGTTCTACAGGGAGGGAGACCCAGTACTTC.

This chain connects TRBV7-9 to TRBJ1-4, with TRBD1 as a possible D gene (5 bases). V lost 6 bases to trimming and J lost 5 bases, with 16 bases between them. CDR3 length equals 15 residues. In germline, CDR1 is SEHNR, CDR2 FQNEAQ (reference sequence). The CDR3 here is CASSSGGAQNEKLFF. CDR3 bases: TGTGCCAGCAGTTCGGGTGGGGCCCAAAATGAAAAACTGTTTTTT. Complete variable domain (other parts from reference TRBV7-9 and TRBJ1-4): DTGVSQNPRHKITKRGQNVTFRCDPISEHNRLYWYRQTLGQGPEFLTYFQNEAQLEKSRLLSDRFSAERPKGSFSTLEIQRTEQGDSAMYLCASSSGGAQNEKLFFGSGTQLSVL.

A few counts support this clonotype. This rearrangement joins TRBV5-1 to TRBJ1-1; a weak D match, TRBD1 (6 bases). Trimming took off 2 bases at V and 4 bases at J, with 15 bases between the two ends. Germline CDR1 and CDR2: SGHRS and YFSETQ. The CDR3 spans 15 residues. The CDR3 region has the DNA TGCGCCAGCAGCTTACAGACAGGACTGGGCACTGAAGCTTTCTTT. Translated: CASSLQTGLGTEAFF.

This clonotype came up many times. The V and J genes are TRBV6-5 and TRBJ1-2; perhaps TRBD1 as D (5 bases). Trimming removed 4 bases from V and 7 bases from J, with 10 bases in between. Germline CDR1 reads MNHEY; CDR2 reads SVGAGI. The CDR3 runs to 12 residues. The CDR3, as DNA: TGTGCCAGCAGTTCCCTCGGGGGTGGCTACACCTTC. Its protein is CASSSLGGGYTF.

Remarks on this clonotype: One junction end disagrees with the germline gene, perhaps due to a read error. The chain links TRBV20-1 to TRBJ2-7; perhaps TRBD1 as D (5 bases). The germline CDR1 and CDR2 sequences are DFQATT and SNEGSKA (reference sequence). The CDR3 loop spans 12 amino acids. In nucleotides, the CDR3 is TGCAGGGCTAGACAGTTCTCCTACGAGCAGTACTTC. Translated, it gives CRARQFSYEQYF.